These 15 T cell receptor beta chains came from one sample sequenced in a study of blood T cells in healthy people across ages. A J-beta primer mix and a sample-barcoded 5' primer were used in a second PCR of roughly 6 to 11 cycles. TCRdb analysed the 5' RACE reads with MiXCR anew, one entry per CDR3 protein. The sample carries 850,000 to 1,000,000 distinct CDR3 sequences, roughly 51% recorded once. What was sequenced was blood. The receptor source for this set is a woman in her fifties or sixties in good health.

The chain carries TRBV6-1 and TRBJ2-3; tentatively, D is TRBD1 (6 bases). CDR3 size: 15 residues. Deletions cut 0 bases from V and 5 bases from J, with 12 bases between. Germline V gene sequence: CDR1 MNHNS, CDR2 SASEGT. As DNA, the CDR3 is TGTGCCAGCAGTGAAGCAAGGGGGAGAAGAGATACGCAGTATTTT. Translating gives CASSEARGRRDTQYF.

This clonotype was seen at least ten times. The CDR3 sequence is CASSLEQGYGYTF. Written as DNA, the CDR3 is TGTGCCAGCAGCTTGGAACAGGGCTATGGCTACACCTTC. The rearrangement links TRBV7-2 to TRBJ1-2, with D perhaps TRBD1 (6 bases). The CDR3 is made up of 13 amino acids. The V and J ends lost 3 bases and 4 bases respectively, with 9 bases between them. Per the germline V gene, CDR1 is SGHTA and CDR2 is FQGNSA.

This clonotype was recorded a few times. This chain uses TRBV28 with TRBJ2-1; 8 positions match TRBD1. The CDR3 extends over 13 amino acids. Losses at the gene ends were 2 bases for V and 11 bases for J; bases not matched to a gene: 5. Germline assignment: CDR1 MDHEN and CDR2 SYDVKM. CDR3 nucleotides: TGTGCCAGCAGTTTACTGTGGGACAGGAAGCAGTTCTTC. Residues: CASSLLWDRKQFF.

V and J are TRBV12-3 or TRBV12-4 and TRBJ1-1, with a weak D call TRBD1 (5 bases). V was pared by 10 bases and J by 4 bases, with 16 bases between. The length of the CDR3 is 13 residues. CDR3 sequence (DNA): TGTGCCACCTCGAGGGGCCGTGGCACTGAAGCTTTCTTT. It specifies CATSRGRGTEAFF.

The rearrangement joins TRBV20-1 to TRBJ2-6; TRBD1 agrees at 7 bases. Germline assignment: CDR1 DFQATT and CDR2 SNEGSKA (reference sequence). The V segment lost 2 bases and the J segment 0 bases; nucleotides outside the gene matches: 1. This CDR3 comprises 15 residues. CDR3 in amino acids: CSARRGRSGANVLTF. CDR3 bases: TGCAGTGCTAGAAGGGGGCGCTCTGGGGCCAACGTCCTGACTTTC.

This rearrangement joins TRBV28 to TRBJ2-3; a weak D match, TRBD1 (6 bases). Germline V lookup: CDR1 MDHEN, CDR2 SYDVKM. This CDR3 has 16 residues. V was clipped by 7 bases and J by 4 bases, with 21 bases between them. The CDR3 DNA sequence: TGTGCCAGCACCTCCCCGGGACACCAGTCCGCAGATACGCAGTATTTT. The encoded protein is CASTSPGHQSADTQYF. Drawing the rest from reference TRBV28 and TRBJ2-3, the complete variable domain is DVKVTQSSRYLVKRTGEKVFLECVQDMDHENMFWYRQDPGLGLRLIYFSYDVKMKEKGDIPEGYSVSREKKERFSLILESASTNQTSMYLCASTSPGHQSADTQYFGPGTRLTVL.

This clonotype was observed a few times. The J gene is TRBJ1-2, the V gene TRBV20-1; no clear D. V was pared by 2 bases and J by 5 bases, with 9 bases between. CDR3 length equals 12 residues. Germline V gives CDR1 DFQATT, CDR2 SNEGSKA (reference sequence). The CDR3 loop reads CSARRQIYGYTF. In DNA form, the CDR3 reads TGCAGTGCTAGAAGACAAATTTATGGCTACACCTTC.

The V call is TRBV14, the J call TRBJ1-4; D not resolved. Trimming removed 1 base at V and 2 bases at J, with 8 bases between. Germline lookup yields CDR1 SGHDN and CDR2 FVKESK. The CDR3 contains 15 residues. The CDR3 DNA follows: TGTGCCAGCAGCCAAGTGAGGATGACTAATGAAAAACTGTTTTTT. Its translation is CASSQVRMTNEKLFF.

The rearrangement uses TRBV6-1 and TRBJ2-3; D is perhaps TRBD2 (5 bases). Germline V gives CDR1 MNHNS, CDR2 SASEGT. There are 14 residues in the CDR3. V dropped 4 bases and J dropped 2 bases, with 10 bases sitting between them. Here the CDR3 DNA reads TGTGCCAGCAGTGCTAGCCGCGCCACAGATACGCAGTATTTT. It specifies CASSASRATDTQYF.

The chain is built from TRBV2 and TRBJ2-5; TRBD2 matches at 8 bases. From germline, CDR1 is SNHLY and CDR2 FYNNEI. This CDR3 spans 14 amino acids. Germline trimming cut 3 bases from V and 4 bases from J; bases unmatched to any gene: 4. Written as DNA, the CDR3 is TGTGCCAGCAGTGACAGCGCGGGAGGAGAGACCCAGTACTTC. Translating gives CASSDSAGGETQYF.

On this clonotype itself: At one boundary the junction diverges from the germline segment, which might be a read error. V usage is TRBV7-9 and J usage is TRBJ1-1, with D tentatively TRBD1 (5 bases). CDR3 length: 12 residues. Germline CDR1 and CDR2: SEHNR and FQNEAQ (reference sequence). CDR3 DNA sequence: TGTGCCAACAGCTTAGGGGAACCTGAAGCTTTCTTT. It codes for CANSLGEPEAFF.

The chain links TRBV12-3 or TRBV12-4 to TRBJ2-3; TRBD2 matches 12 bases. V lost 6 bases to trimming and J lost 5 bases; unmatched junction nucleotides: 15. This CDR3 comprises 18 residues. DNA for the CDR3: TGTGCCAGCAGCCTTCTAGCGGGAGGGCGTGGGGTGGGAGATACGCAGTATTTT. This translates into CASSLLAGGRGVGDTQYF.

The V call is TRBV4-2, the J call TRBJ2-5; 8 nucleotides align to TRBD2. This CDR3 contains 16 residues. Unmatched junction bases numbered 5, after V lost 1 base and J lost 1 base. Germline V gene sequence: CDR1 LGHNA, CDR2 YNFKEQ. This CDR3 reads CASSQGRGGLQETQYF. The DNA for the CDR3 is TGTGCCAGCAGCCAAGGACGCGGGGGGCTCCAAGAGACCCAGTACTTC.

This chain connects TRBV5-1 to TRBJ1-1; D ambiguous. V lost 8 bases to trimming and J lost 10 bases, with 18 bases between them. This CDR3 is 12 amino acids long. Germline V gene sequence: CDR1 SGHRS, CDR2 YFSETQ. The CDR3 reads CARGRTDEGAFF. CDR3 DNA: TGCGCCAGAGGCAGGACCGATGAGGGAGCTTTCTTT.

To note about this clonotype: A much bigger clone sits one base away, suggesting this may be a read error. The chain couples TRBV25-1 to TRBJ2-4, with 7 positions matching TRBD2. The DNA end is more similar to TRBJ2-5, so the J call may be wrong. This CDR3 is 14 amino acids long. CDR1 is MGHDK, CDR2 SYGVNS, per germline. The CDR3 is CTSSRAGPLETQYF. Written as DNA, the CDR3 is TGTACCAGCAGTCGAGCGGGACCCCTGGAGACCCAGTACTTC.